Sequencing of this T cell receptor beta chain was carried out in a study of cytomegalovirus exposure and HLA in healthy donors. Regarding this clone: Its specificity is unknown.

Overall study results and limits: TCR beta sequences numbering around 15,000 were associated with HLA alleles at 0.05 false discovery rate in a later analysis.

Donors consisted of healthy bone marrow donors. The CDR3 is 14 amino acids. The ends were cut back, 6 bases at V and 3 bases at J, with 15 bases in the middle. Germline CDR1 SQVTM, CDR2 ANQGSEA. The PCR contained 60 Vbeta and 13 Jbeta primers. Some clones are missing from TCRdb's copy, which holds only in-frame ones; the method was immunoSEQ multiplex PCR. The table has some 180,000 clones, more than 60% seen once. This receptor was obtained from a man between 18 and 29 years old in good health and CMV-seronegative. The sample consisted of PBMCs. V is TRBV29-1 and J is TRBJ2-1; tentatively, D is TRBD1 (6 bases). CDR3 nucleotides: TGCAGCGTCTATAAAGGGACACACTACAATGAGCAGTTCTTC. Residues: CSVYKGTHYNEQFF.